This TCR beta chain comes out of a study of preoperative IRX-2 immunotherapy in early breast cancer. Treatment in this sample: preoperative locoregional IRX-2 cytokine immunotherapy. Preoperative locoregional IRX-2 cytokine immunotherapy was tested in the phase Ib source study. The length of the CDR3 is 14 residues. The V and J ends lost 8 bases and 4 bases, in that order; junction bases with no gene match: 8. Per the germline V gene, CDR1 is MGHDK and CDR2 is SYGVNS. Libraries were prepared by immunoSEQ multiplex PCR; TCRdb keeps only in-frame clonotypes and omits some of them. The sample contains 25,000 or so clones, 85% to 95% of which appear only once.

V is TRBV25-1 and J is TRBJ2-5; 9 bases are shared with TRBD1. This sequence originates from a human donor with breast cancer. The specimen comprised tumor tissue, sampled after IRX-2 immunotherapy. CDR3 amino acids: CASSYTGGRETQYF. The CDR3, as DNA: TGTGCCAGCTCTTACACAGGGGGCCGAGAGACCCAGTACTTC.